This T cell receptor (beta chain) is drawn from a study of blood T cell repertoires in COVID-19. The ends lost 1 base at V and 0 bases at J; junction bases unmatched: 7. The CDR3 is made up of 17 amino acids. Germline V gene sequence: CDR1 SGHRS, CDR2 YFSETQ. Using immunoSEQ multiplex PCR, the repertoire was profiled, and TCRdb retains in-frame clones only, with some absent. The sample has about 330,000 clones, around 88% seen once. What was sequenced was peripheral blood. This receptor was identified in a woman aged 50 to 60 with acute or convalescent COVID-19. The chain couples TRBV5-1 to TRBJ2-3; 8 nucleotides line up with TRBD2. Written as DNA, the CDR3 is TGCGCCAGCAGCTTGTTAGCGGGAACCCCAAGCACAGATACGCAGTATTTT. It specifies CASSLLAGTPSTDTQYF.